The 21 T cell receptor beta chains below come from one sample, sequenced in a study of identical twins. TCRdb analysed the 5' RACE reads with MiXCR anew, one entry per CDR3 protein. The data show under 450,000 distinct CDR3 sequences, less than 20% seen once. Material: naive T cells sorted from blood. The receptors stem from a man aged 50 to 60 in good health.

This clonotype came up many times. This rearrangement joins TRBV27 to TRBJ2-1; D call uncertain. CDR1 is MNHEY and CDR2 is SMNVEV in the germline V gene (reference sequence). The CDR3 runs to 14 residues. The V end lost 5 bases, the J end lost 4 bases, and 12 bases lay between the germline ends. The CDR3 spells CASSTSAIYNEQFF. The CDR3, as DNA: TGTGCCAGCAGTACGTCAGCGATTTACAATGAGCAGTTCTTC.

The CDR3 protein is CASSLSGGRSLHYEQYF. The CDR3 DNA reads as TGTGCCAGCAGTTTATCCGGGGGTCGGTCCCTACACTACGAGCAGTACTTC. The chain employs TRBV27 and TRBJ2-7, with D perhaps TRBD2 (6 bases). CDR1 and CDR2 from the germline V gene are MNHEY and SMNVEV (reference sequence). The V end was cut by 0 bases, the J end by 3 bases, with 18 bases between. The length of the CDR3 is 17 residues.

This clonotype has just a few counts. The gene calls are TRBV24-1 and TRBJ2-7, with D possibly being TRBD2 (5 bases). Germline lookup yields CDR1 KGHDR and CDR2 SFDVKD. The CDR3 extends over 14 amino acids. Trimming stripped 4 bases from V and 0 bases from J, with 9 bases between. CDR3: CATSESGISYEQYF. The CDR3, as DNA: TGTGCCACCAGTGAATCCGGGATCTCCTACGAGCAGTACTTC.

The gene calls are TRBV18 and TRBJ2-1, with D unclear. The germline V and J ends were trimmed by 0 bases and 6 bases, with 9 bases remaining between them. This CDR3 spans 14 amino acids. CDR1 and CDR2 (germline): KGHSH, LQKENI. The CDR3 region is CASSPPLVTNEQFF. In DNA form, the CDR3 reads TGTGCCAGCTCACCACCCCTGGTAACCAATGAGCAGTTCTTC.

For this clonotype: A single base separates this from a much larger clone, so it may be a read error. This chain uses TRBV4-1 with TRBJ2-5; D may be TRBD1 or TRBD2 (5 bases each). This CDR3 is 15 amino acids long. Germline CDR1 and CDR2: MGHRA and YSYEKL. CDR3 amino acids: CASSRLSGTQETRYF. The CDR3 coding sequence is TGCGCCAGCAGCAGACTTTCGGGGACCCAAGAGACCCGGTACTTC.

The gene calls are TRBV20-1 and TRBJ2-4; no reliable D call. Germline values: CDR1 DFQATT, CDR2 SNEGSKA (reference sequence). CDR3 length equals 17 residues. Trimming pared 1 base from V and 0 bases from J, leaving 16 bases between. In nucleotides, the CDR3 is TGCAGTGCTAGAGGCCCCCGGTCGGGCGTAGCCAAAAACATTCAGTACTTC. It translates to CSARGPRSGVAKNIQYF.

This clonotype was seen only a few times. V gene TRBV20-1 combines with J gene TRBJ1-1; a possible D gene is TRBD1 (5 bases). Germline values: CDR1 DFQATT, CDR2 SNEGSKA (reference sequence). V shed 4 bases and J shed 1 base, with 19 bases lying between them. The CDR3 totals 16 residues. The CDR3 protein is CSAKRGIQSSNTEAFF. The CDR3, as DNA: TGCAGTGCTAAGAGGGGTATACAGAGCTCGAACACTGAAGCTTTCTTT.

J is TRBJ1-3 and V is TRBV7-8; no definite D call. This CDR3 is 14 amino acids long. With 3 bases removed from V and 16 bases from J, the gap between germline ends came to 22 bases. Germline CDR1 SGHVS, CDR2 FQNEAQ. The chain's CDR3 is CASSLSTRAEKKYF. The DNA for the CDR3 is TGTGCCAGCAGCTTGTCGACTCGGGCCGAGAAAAAGTATTTT.

This clonotype has ten or more counts. This chain uses TRBV20-1 with TRBJ2-1; 9 positions match TRBD2. Germline loops: CDR1 DFQATT, CDR2 SNEGSKA (reference sequence). Trimming removed 0 bases from V and 11 bases from J; junction bases left unmatched: 8. The CDR3 sequence is 14 residues long. As DNA, the CDR3 is TGCAGTGCTAGAGATCAGGGGCTAGCGGGAAAGCAGTTCTTC. As protein: CSARDQGLAGKQFF.

The rearrangement uses TRBV11-2 and TRBJ2-7, with D uncertain. V lost 4 bases to trimming and J lost 0 bases, with 10 bases between them. The length of the CDR3 is 14 residues. Per the germline V gene, CDR1 is SGHAT and CDR2 is FQNNGV. The DNA of the CDR3 is TGTGCCAGCAGCTACCGTTTTACCTCCTACGAGCAGTACTTC. Amino acid sequence: CASSYRFTSYEQYF.

This clonotype occurred many times. This chain links TRBV7-9 with TRBJ2-7; 8 bases map to TRBD1. CDR1 and CDR2 (germline): SEHNR, FQNEAQ (reference sequence). J lost 0 bases, V lost 5 bases, and 6 bases had no gene match. This CDR3 has 15 residues. The CDR3, as DNA: TGTGCCAGCAGCGGACAGGGCTCAAGCTCCTACGAGCAGTACTTC. Its translation is CASSGQGSSSYEQYF.

This clonotype has more than one count but fewer than ten. The chain is built from TRBV10-3 and TRBJ2-1; 9 bases fit TRBD2. Germline trimming cut 11 bases from V and 5 bases from J; bases unmatched to any gene: 10. The CDR3 spans 14 residues. Germline lookup yields CDR1 ENHRY and CDR2 SYGVKD. CDR3 sequence: CAAGGAGGNNEQFF. The CDR3 DNA reads as TGTGCCGCCGGAGGCGCGGGAGGGAACAATGAGCAGTTCTTC.

This clonotype has more than one count but fewer than ten. The chain couples TRBV12-3 or TRBV12-4 to TRBJ2-7; possibly TRBD1 or TRBD2 for D (5 bases each). The length of the CDR3 is 12 residues. V was trimmed by 5 bases and J by 7 bases, leaving 12 bases between them. The CDR3 DNA reads as TGTGCCAGCAGTCCGGGGACGGGGGAGCAGTACTTC. It translates to CASSPGTGEQYF.

This clonotype occurred a few times. V is TRBV20-1 and J is TRBJ1-2; possible D gene TRBD1, 6 bases. CDR3 length: 13 amino acids. The V end was cut by 6 bases, the J end by 8 bases, with 19 bases between. Germline assignment: CDR1 DFQATT and CDR2 SNEGSKA (reference sequence). The CDR3 loop reads CSATRQALKGYTF. CDR3 in DNA: TGCAGTGCCACCCGACAGGCCTTGAAGGGCTACACCTTC.

This rearrangement joins TRBV18 to TRBJ2-3, with D possibly matching TRBD1 (6 bases). The length of the CDR3 is 13 residues. V was pared by 6 bases and J by 2 bases, with 9 bases between. Germline CDR1 KGHSH, CDR2 LQKENI. The CDR3 nucleotides are TGTGCCAGCTCCCCAGGGGTCACAGATACGCAGTATTTT. Protein sequence: CASSPGVTDTQYF.

This clonotype was seen only a few times. This chain joins TRBV29-1 and TRBJ2-3, with D hard to call. The CDR3 length is 12 residues. The V and J ends lost 4 bases and 2 bases respectively, with 7 bases between them. Germline V lookup: CDR1 SQVTM, CDR2 ANQGSEA. As DNA, the CDR3 is TGCAGCGTTGTGCCAGCCACAGATACGCAGTATTTT. It is translated as CSVVPATDTQYF.

The V and J genes are TRBV7-2 and TRBJ2-1; D ambiguous. The CDR3 has 13 amino acids. V was trimmed by 0 bases and J by 4 bases, leaving 4 bases between them. The germline gives CDR1 SGHTA, CDR2 FQGNSA. CDR3 coding DNA: TGTGCCAGCAGCTTAGCGGTATACAATGAGCAGTTCTTC. Amino acid sequence: CASSLAVYNEQFF.

V gene TRBV6-1 combines with J gene TRBJ1-5; D gene uncertain. The CDR3 spans 14 residues. V was pared by 9 bases and J by 6 bases, with 18 bases between. The germline V gene encodes CDR1 MNHNS and CDR2 SASEGT. Here the CDR3 reads CASSGLNRGQPQHF. Written as DNA, the CDR3 is TGTGCCAGTAGCGGACTCAATCGGGGTCAGCCCCAGCATTTT.

There are a few counts of this clonotype. This chain connects TRBV29-1 to TRBJ2-7; 7 nucleotides align to TRBD2. Germline V lookup: CDR1 SQVTM, CDR2 ANQGSEA. V dropped 7 bases and J dropped 4; count of bases not matched to a gene: 16. The CDR3 extends over 15 amino acids. CDR3 residues: CSASPMAGDRYEQYF. The CDR3 region has the DNA TGCAGCGCCTCCCCCATGGCGGGAGATAGGTACGAGCAGTACTTC.

The chain joins TRBV28 to TRBJ2-2; maybe TRBD2 (6 bases). This CDR3 has 15 residues. V gave up 3 bases and J gave up 6 bases, with 14 bases separating them. From germline, CDR1 is MDHEN and CDR2 SYDVKM. This CDR3 is CASSLVLASSGELFF. The CDR3 DNA is TGTGCCAGCAGTTTGGTCCTAGCGAGCTCCGGGGAGCTGTTTTTT.

This clonotype was counted between two and nine times. The J gene is TRBJ1-1, the V gene TRBV4-3; a possible D gene is TRBD1 (6 bases). This CDR3 has 16 amino acids. Germline CDR1 reads LGHNA; CDR2 reads YSLEER. V lost 2 bases, J lost 1 base, and 14 bases lay in between. CDR3 nucleotides: TGCGCCAGCAGCCAACTACGAGGGGGAACGAACACTGAAGCTTTCTTT. It codes for CASSQLRGGTNTEAFF.